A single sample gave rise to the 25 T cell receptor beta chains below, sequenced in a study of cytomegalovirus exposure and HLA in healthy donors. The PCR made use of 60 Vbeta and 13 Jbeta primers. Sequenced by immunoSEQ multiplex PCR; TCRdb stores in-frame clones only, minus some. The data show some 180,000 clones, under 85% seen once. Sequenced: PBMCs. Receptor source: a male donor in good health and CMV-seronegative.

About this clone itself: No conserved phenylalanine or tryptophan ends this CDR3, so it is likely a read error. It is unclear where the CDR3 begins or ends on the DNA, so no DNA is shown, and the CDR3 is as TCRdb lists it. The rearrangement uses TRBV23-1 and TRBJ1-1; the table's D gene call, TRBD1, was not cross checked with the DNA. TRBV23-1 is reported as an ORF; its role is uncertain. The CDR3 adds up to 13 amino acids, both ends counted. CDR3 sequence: CASSQSRRRTGAK.

This CDR3 is CASSPNSQGASYEQYF. Written as DNA, the CDR3 is TGTGCCAGCAGCCCCAACTCACAGGGGGCGTCCTACGAGCAGTACTTC. The chain couples TRBV7-2 to TRBJ2-7, with 9 bases aligning to TRBD1. V lost 5 bases, J lost 1 base, and 9 bases stayed unmatched. The germline gives CDR1 SGHTA, CDR2 FQGNSA. The CDR3 covers 16 residues.

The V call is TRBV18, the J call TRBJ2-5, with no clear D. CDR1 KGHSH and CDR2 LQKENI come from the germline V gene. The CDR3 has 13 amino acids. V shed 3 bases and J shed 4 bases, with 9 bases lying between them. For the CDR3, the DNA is TGTGCCAGCTCACCCCTCTCGGGAGAGACCCAGTACTTC. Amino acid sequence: CASSPLSGETQYF.

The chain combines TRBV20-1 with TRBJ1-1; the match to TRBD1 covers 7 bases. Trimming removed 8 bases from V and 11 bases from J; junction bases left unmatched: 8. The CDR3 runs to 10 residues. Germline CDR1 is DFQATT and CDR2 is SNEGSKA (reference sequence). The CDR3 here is CSSRDSEAFF. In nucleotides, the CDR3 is TGCAGTTCCCGGGACAGTGAGGCTTTCTTT.

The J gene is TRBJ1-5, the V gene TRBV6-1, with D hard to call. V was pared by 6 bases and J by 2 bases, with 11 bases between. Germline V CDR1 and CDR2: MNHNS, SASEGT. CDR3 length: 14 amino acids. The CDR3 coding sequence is TGTGCCAGCAGAGCGGGGATCGGCAATCAGCCCCAGCATTTT. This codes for CASRAGIGNQPQHF.

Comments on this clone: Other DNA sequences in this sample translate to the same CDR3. CDR3 region: CAWTSGHNEQFF. DNA for the CDR3: TGTGCCTGGACTAGCGGACACAATGAGCAGTTCTTC. The rearrangement links TRBV30 to TRBJ2-1, with 7 bases that match TRBD2. J was trimmed by 5 bases and V by 4 bases; bases with no gene match: 2. The V gene's germline CDR1 is GTSNPN and CDR2 SVGIG (reference sequence). The CDR3 runs 12 residues. The variable domain in full, with the rest retrieved from reference TRBV30 and TRBJ2-1, is SQTIHQWPATLVQPVGSPLSLECTVEGTSNPNLYWYRQAAGRGLQLLFYSVGIGQISSEVPQNLSASRPQDRQFILSSKKLLLSDSGFYLCAWTSGHNEQFFGPGTRLTVL.

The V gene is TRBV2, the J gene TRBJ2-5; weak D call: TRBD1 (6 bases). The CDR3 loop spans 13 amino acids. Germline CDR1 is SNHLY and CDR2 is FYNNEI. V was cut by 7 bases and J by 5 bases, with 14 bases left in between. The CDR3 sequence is CASTRQAGETQYF. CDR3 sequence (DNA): TGTGCCAGCACTCGACAGGCTGGGGAGACCCAGTACTTC.

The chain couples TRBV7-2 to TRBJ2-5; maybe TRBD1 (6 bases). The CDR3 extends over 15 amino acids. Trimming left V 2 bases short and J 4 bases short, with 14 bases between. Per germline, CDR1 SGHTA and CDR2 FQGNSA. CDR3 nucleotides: TGTGCCAGCAGCTTAACGACTACAGGGAGAGAGACCCAGTACTTC. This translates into CASSLTTTGRETQYF.

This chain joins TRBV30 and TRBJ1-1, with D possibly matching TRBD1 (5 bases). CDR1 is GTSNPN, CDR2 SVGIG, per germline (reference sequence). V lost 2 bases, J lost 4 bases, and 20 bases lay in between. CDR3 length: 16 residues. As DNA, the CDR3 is TGTGCCTGGAGTTCTCCCCCGGGGGGGATGAGCACTGAAGCTTTCTTT. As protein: CAWSSPPGGMSTEAFF. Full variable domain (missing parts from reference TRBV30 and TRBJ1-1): SQTIHQWPATLVQPVGSPLSLECTVEGTSNPNLYWYRQAAGRGLQLLFYSVGIGQISSEVPQNLSASRPQDRQFILSSKKLLLSDSGFYLCAWSSPPGGMSTEAFFGQGTRLTVV.

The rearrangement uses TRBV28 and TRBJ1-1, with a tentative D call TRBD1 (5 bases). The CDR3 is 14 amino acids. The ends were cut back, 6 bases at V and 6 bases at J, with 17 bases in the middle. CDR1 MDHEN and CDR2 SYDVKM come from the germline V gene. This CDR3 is CASRNPTGGAEAFF. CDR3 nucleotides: TGTGCCAGCAGGAACCCTACGGGGGGTGCTGAAGCTTTCTTT.

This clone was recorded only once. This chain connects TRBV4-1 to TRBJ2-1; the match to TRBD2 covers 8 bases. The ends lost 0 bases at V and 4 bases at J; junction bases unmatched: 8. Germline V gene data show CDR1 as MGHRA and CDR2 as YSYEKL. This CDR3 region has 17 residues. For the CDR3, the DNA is TGCGCCAGCAGCCAAGATCCCAGCGGGAGTAGGTACAATGAGCAGTTCTTC. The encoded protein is CASSQDPSGSRYNEQFF.

DNA of the CDR3: TGTGCCAGCAGCAACGGACTAGCCTACGAGCAGTACTTC. This codes for CASSNGLAYEQYF. The J gene is TRBJ2-5, the V gene TRBV12-1; TRBD2, the table's D call, was not compared with the DNA. The end of the DNA fits TRBJ2-7 better, so the J call may be wrong. TRBV12-1 is given as a pseudogene. The CDR3 sequence is 13 residues long.

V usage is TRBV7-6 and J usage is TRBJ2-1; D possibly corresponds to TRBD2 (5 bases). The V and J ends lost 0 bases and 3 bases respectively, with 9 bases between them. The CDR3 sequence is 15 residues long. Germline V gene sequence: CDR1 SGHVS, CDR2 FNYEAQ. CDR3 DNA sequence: TGTGCCAGCAGCTTAGCGGGAGTTAGCTACAATGAGCAGTTCTTC. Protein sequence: CASSLAGVSYNEQFF.

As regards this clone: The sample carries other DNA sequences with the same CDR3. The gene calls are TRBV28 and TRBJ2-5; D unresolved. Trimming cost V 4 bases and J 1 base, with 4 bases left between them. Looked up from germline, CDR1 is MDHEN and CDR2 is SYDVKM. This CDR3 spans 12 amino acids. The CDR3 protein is CASSSLQETQYF. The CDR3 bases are TGTGCCAGCAGTTCCCTCCAAGAGACCCAGTACTTC.

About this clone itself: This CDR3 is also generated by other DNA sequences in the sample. The chain's CDR3 is CSVAQETQYF. The DNA of the CDR3 is TGCAGCGTAGCACAAGAGACCCAGTACTTC. The V and J genes are TRBV29-1 and TRBJ2-5; D is ambiguous. The CDR3 has 10 amino acids. Germline V lookup: CDR1 SQVTM, CDR2 ANQGSEA. Trimming removed 6 bases at V and 2 bases at J, with 4 bases between.

CDR3 protein: CASSLFLAGGQETQYF. The CDR3 DNA reads TGTGCCAGCAGCTTATTCTTAGCAGGGGGGCAAGAGACCCAGTACTTC. J is TRBJ2-5 and V is TRBV7-2; tentative D call: TRBD1 (7 bases). Germline V gene lookup returns CDR1 SGHTA and CDR2 FQGNSA. Trimming took off 2 bases at V and 2 bases at J, with 15 bases between the two ends. This CDR3 comprises 16 residues.

The CDR3 DNA reads as TGTGCCAGCAGCTTACCGGGACAGGGGCGAGTTGGGGAGCAGTACTTC. Protein: CASSLPGQGRVGEQYF. The chain links TRBV5-4 to TRBJ2-7, with 10 bases identical to TRBD1. V dropped 2 bases and J dropped 7; count of bases not matched to a gene: 12. The CDR3 runs 16 residues. Germline loops: CDR1 SGHNT, CDR2 YYREEE (reference sequence). Filled out from reference TRBV5-4 and TRBJ2-7, the complete variable domain reads ETGVTQSPTHLIKTRGQQVTLRCSSQSGHNTVSWYQQALGQGPQFIFQYYREEENGRGNFPPRFSGLQFPNYSSELNVNALELDDSALYLCASSLPGQGRVGEQYFGPGTRLTVT.

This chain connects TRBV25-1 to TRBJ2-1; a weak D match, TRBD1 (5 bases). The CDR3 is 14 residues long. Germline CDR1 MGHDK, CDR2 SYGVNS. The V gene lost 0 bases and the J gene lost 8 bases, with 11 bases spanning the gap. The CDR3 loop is CASSEYLAGHEQFF. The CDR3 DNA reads TGTGCCAGCAGTGAATATTTGGCAGGGCATGAGCAGTTCTTC. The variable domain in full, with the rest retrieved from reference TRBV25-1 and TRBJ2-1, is EADIYQTPRYLVIGTGKKITLECSQTMGHDKMYWYQQDPGMELHLIHYSYGVNSTEKGDLSSESTVSRIRTEHFPLTLESARPSHTSQYLCASSEYLAGHEQFFGPGTRLTVL.

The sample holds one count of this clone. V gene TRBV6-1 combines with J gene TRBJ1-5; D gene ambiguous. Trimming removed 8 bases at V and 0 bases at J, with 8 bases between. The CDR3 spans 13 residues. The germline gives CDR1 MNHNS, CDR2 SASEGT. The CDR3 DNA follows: TGTGCCAGCGGGAGTTATAGCAATCAGCCCCAGCATTTT. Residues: CASGSYSNQPQHF.

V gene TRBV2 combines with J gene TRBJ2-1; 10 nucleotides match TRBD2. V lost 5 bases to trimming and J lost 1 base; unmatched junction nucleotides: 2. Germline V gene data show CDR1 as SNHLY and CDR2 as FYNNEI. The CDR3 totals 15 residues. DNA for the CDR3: TGTGCCAGCAGTAGCGGGAGGGGGTCCTACAATGAGCAGTTCTTC. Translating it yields CASSSGRGSYNEQFF.

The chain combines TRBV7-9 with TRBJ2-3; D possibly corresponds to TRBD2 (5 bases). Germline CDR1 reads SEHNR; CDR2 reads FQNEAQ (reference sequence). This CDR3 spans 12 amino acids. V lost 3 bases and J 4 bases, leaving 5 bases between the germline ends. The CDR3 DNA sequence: TGTGCCAGCAGCTTGAGGGCAGATACGCAGTATTTT. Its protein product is CASSLRADTQYF.

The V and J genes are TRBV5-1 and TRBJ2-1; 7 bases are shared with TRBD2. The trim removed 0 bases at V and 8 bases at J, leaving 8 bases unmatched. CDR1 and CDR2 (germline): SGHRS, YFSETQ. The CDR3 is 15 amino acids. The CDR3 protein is CASSLEPAGAYEQFF. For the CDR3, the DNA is TGCGCCAGCAGCTTGGAACCGGCGGGAGCTTATGAGCAGTTCTTC.

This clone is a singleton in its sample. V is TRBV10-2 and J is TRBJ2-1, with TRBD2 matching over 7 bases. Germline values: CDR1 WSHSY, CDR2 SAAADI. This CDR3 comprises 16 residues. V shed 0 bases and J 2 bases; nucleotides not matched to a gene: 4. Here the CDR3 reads CASSESWGGAYNEQFF. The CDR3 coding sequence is TGCGCCAGCAGTGAGTCTTGGGGGGGGGCCTACAATGAGCAGTTCTTC.

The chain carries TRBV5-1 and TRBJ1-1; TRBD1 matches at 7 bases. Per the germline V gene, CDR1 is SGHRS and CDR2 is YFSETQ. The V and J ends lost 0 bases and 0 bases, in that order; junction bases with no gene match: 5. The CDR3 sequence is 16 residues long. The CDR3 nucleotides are TGCGCCAGCAGCTTGGCGTCAGGGGGAATGAACACTGAAGCTTTCTTT. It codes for CASSLASGGMNTEAFF.

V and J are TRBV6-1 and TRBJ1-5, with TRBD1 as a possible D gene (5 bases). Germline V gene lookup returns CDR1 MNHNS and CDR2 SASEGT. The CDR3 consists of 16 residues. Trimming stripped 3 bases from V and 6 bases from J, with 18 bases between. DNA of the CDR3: TGTGCCAGCAGTGACCCGCAGGGCGTCTTATTTCAGCCCCAGCATTTT. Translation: CASSDPQGVLFQPQHF.